The 14 T cell receptor beta chains reported below all come from one sample, sequenced in a study of yellow fever vaccine responses in identical twins. TCRdb processed the RT-PCR reads anew with MiXCR; each CDR3 protein has one entry. The sample shows some 15,000 distinct CDR3 sequences, approximately 88% of them seen only once. The source was T cells from blood (PBMCs), unsorted or a sorted subset (not recorded which), collected before or after yellow fever vaccination (not recorded which). These receptor sequences come from a woman in her late teens or twenties who received the yellow fever vaccine.

V is TRBV7-3 and J is TRBJ2-3; 10 bases match TRBD1. CDR3 length: 15 amino acids. Losses at the gene ends were 5 bases for V and 0 bases for J; bases not matched to a gene: 2. Germline V gene sequence: CDR1 SGHTA, CDR2 FQGTGA. CDR3 DNA: TGTGCCAGCAGCCGGACAGGGGGAAGCACAGATACGCAGTATTTT. Translated, it gives CASSRTGGSTDTQYF.

The chain recombines TRBV19 with TRBJ2-2, with D possibly TRBD2 on 6 matching bases. Trimming pared 5 bases from V and 0 bases from J, leaving 10 bases between. Germline values: CDR1 LNHDA, CDR2 SQIVND (reference sequence). The CDR3 consists of 15 residues. DNA for the CDR3: TGTGCCAGTAGTCGGCTAGCGTCGAACACCGGGGAGCTGTTTTTT. Its protein product is CASSRLASNTGELFF. The whole variable domain, filled in from reference TRBV19 and TRBJ2-2, reads DGGITQSPKYLFRKEGQNVTLSCEQNLNHDAMYWYRQDPGQGLRLIYYSQIVNDFQKGDIAEGYSVSREKKESFPLTVTSAQKNPTAFYLCASSRLASNTGELFFGEGSRLTVL.

This chain joins TRBV27 and TRBJ2-1; a weak D match, TRBD2 (6 bases). V lost 9 bases to trimming and J lost 5 bases, with 17 bases between them. The CDR3 has 14 amino acids. The V gene's germline CDR1 is MNHEY and CDR2 SMNVEV (reference sequence). CDR3 loop: CASSLREMNNEQFF. The CDR3, as DNA: TGTGCCAGTAGCCTACGGGAGATGAACAATGAGCAGTTCTTC.

This chain joins TRBV10-1 and TRBJ2-3; TRBD2 might be the D (7 bases). The CDR3 contains 15 residues. Germline V gene data show CDR1 as WNHNN and CDR2 as SYGVQD (reference sequence). Trimming stripped 10 bases from V and 5 bases from J, with 22 bases between. The CDR3 sequence is CATSAGGGREDTQYF. CDR3 bases: TGCGCCACCTCCGCAGGCGGGGGCAGGGAAGATACGCAGTATTTT.

This clonotype has more than one count but fewer than ten. V and J are TRBV5-1 and TRBJ2-1; possibly TRBD2 for D (6 bases). Trimming stripped 6 bases from V and 1 base from J, with 14 bases between. The CDR3 extends over 15 amino acids. Looked up from germline, CDR1 is SGHRS and CDR2 is YFSETQ. CDR3 loop: CASTPRLGSYNEQFF. Written as DNA, the CDR3 is TGCGCCAGCACCCCACGACTAGGGTCCTACAATGAGCAGTTCTTC.

CDR3 loop: CSARVNSITEAFF. CDR3 sequence (DNA): TGCAGTGCTAGAGTAAACTCCATCACTGAAGCTTTCTTT. The V gene is TRBV20-1, the J gene TRBJ1-1; D remains unclear. CDR3 length: 13 residues. Trimming cost V 1 base and J 4 bases, with 10 bases left between them. The germline gives CDR1 DFQATT, CDR2 SNEGSKA (reference sequence).

J is TRBJ1-5 and V is TRBV19; D gene uncertain. Looked up from germline, CDR1 is LNHDA and CDR2 is SQIVND (reference sequence). The CDR3 sequence is 14 residues long. The CDR3 spells CASSRGDSNQPQHF. The DNA of the CDR3 is TGTGCTAGTTCGCGTGGGGATAGCAATCAGCCCCAGCATTTT. Together with reference TRBV19 and TRBJ1-5, the CDR3 gives the full variable domain: DGGITQSPKYLFRKEGQNVTLSCEQNLNHDAMYWYRQDPGQGLRLIYYSQIVNDFQKGDIAEGYSVSREKKESFPLTVTSAQKNPTAFYLCASSRGDSNQPQHFGDGTRLSIL.

This sequence joins TRBV7-9 and TRBJ2-1, with TRBD2 matching 14 bases. The CDR3 totals 18 residues. Germline assignment: CDR1 SEHNR and CDR2 FQNEAQ (reference sequence). V shed 5 bases and J 5 bases; nucleotides not matched to a gene: 11. The CDR3 here is CASSPTSGRGGRDNEQFF. The CDR3 DNA sequence: TGTGCCAGCAGCCCGACTAGCGGGAGGGGGGGCAGGGACAATGAGCAGTTCTTC.

Only one count was recorded for this clonotype. The missing conserved phenylalanine or tryptophan at the end of this CDR3 makes a read error likely. The chain employs TRBV6-2 or TRBV6-3 and TRBJ1-1; D is perhaps TRBD1 (5 bases). The CDR3 loop spans 13 amino acids. V was trimmed by 2 bases and J by 4 bases, leaving 8 bases between them. Germline V lookup: CDR1 MNHEY, CDR2 SVGEGT. The chain's CDR3 is CASSYGAGTEAFL. The CDR3 region has the DNA TGTGCCAGCAGTTACGGGGCGGGCACTGAAGCTTTCTTA.

The rearrangement uses TRBV10-1 and TRBJ2-2; no reliable D call. The CDR3 contains 14 residues. V dropped 5 bases and J dropped 2 bases, with 9 bases sitting between them. Germline lookup yields CDR1 WNHNN and CDR2 SYGVQD (reference sequence). DNA of the CDR3: TGCGCCAGCAGTCGGCAGACCAACACCGGGGAGCTGTTTTTT. Translating gives CASSRQTNTGELFF.

The chain uses TRBV4-1 and TRBJ2-5; 12 nucleotides agree with TRBD1. CDR1 is MGHRA, CDR2 YSYEKL, per germline. The CDR3 extends over 15 amino acids. V was clipped by 4 bases and J by 5 bases; unmatched bases: 5. The CDR3 DNA is TGCGCCAGCAGCCGGGGACAGGGGGCCTCGGAGACCCAGTACTTC. This gives the protein CASSRGQGASETQYF.

This clonotype was seen only a few times. The chain combines TRBV20-1 with TRBJ1-5; TRBD1 might be the D (5 bases). The CDR3 totals 13 residues. CDR1 is DFQATT, CDR2 SNEGSKA, per germline (reference sequence). With 1 base removed from V and 5 bases from J, the gap between germline ends came to 9 bases. The CDR3 nucleotides read TGCAGTGCTAGAGGGGGGGTAGATCAGCCCCAGCATTTT. This translates into CSARGGVDQPQHF.

The rearrangement links TRBV2 to TRBJ2-1; 9 nucleotides align to TRBD2. In germline, CDR1 is SNHLY, CDR2 FYNNEI. This CDR3 has 15 amino acids. J lost 5 bases, V lost 4 bases, and 6 bases had no gene match. CDR3 residues: CASSVQLAGNNEQFF. CDR3 bases: TGTGCCAGCAGTGTCCAGCTAGCGGGGAACAATGAGCAGTTCTTC.

CDR3: CASSPETGGFYQFF. CDR3 bases: TGTGCCAGCAGCCCAGAGACAGGGGGGTTTTATCAGTTCTTC. The gene calls are TRBV7-2 and TRBJ2-1; 9 nucleotides agree with TRBD1. After removal of 5 bases from V and 13 bases from J, the junction contained 12 bases not matched to a gene. The CDR3 loop spans 14 amino acids. Per the germline V gene, CDR1 is SGHTA and CDR2 is FQGNSA.